The rows below give T cell receptor beta chains drawn from one sample of a study of human T cells and chemical hapten exposure. MiXCR, applied by TCRdb to the RACE reads, yields one record per CDR3 protein. The table has some 91,000 distinct CDR3 sequences, around an eighth seen once. This specimen consisted of whole blood, obtained in connection with sensitization to the hapten diphenylcyclopropenone (DPC). Receptor source: a woman between 40 and 50 years old with alopecia areata. Some clones in this sample may be carry-over from other donors' samples. The CDR3 runs from the conserved cysteine through the conserved F or W. The order of the fields is J gene, V gene, D gene, clone size, CDR3 protein, CDR3 DNA. The D gene is left open where the match is weak. Clone size is given for some rows only: seen once, a few or many times, or a class if the clone is expanded.

TRBJ2-5,TRBV4-3,TRBD2,.,CASSQLGLAGRATQETQYF,TGCGCCAGCAGCCAATTGGGACTAGCGGGACGCGCGACCCAAGAGACCCAGTACTTC
TRBJ2-2,TRBV7-2,TRBD2,many,CASSPKTSGRALGTGELFF,TGTGCCAGCAGCCCCAAGACTAGCGGGAGGGCCTTGGGCACCGGGGAGCTGTTTTTT
TRBJ2-7,TRBV20-1,TRBD1,.,CSARGVAGGSHEQYF,TGCAGTGCTAGAGGGGTGGCAGGGGGCTCCCACGAGCAGTACTTC
TRBJ2-1,TRBV6-5,TRBD2,many,CASTRFSGSSNEQFF,TGTGCCAGCACCCGTTTTAGCGGGAGTTCCAATGAGCAGTTCTTC
TRBJ2-5,TRBV4-3,.,many,CASSQDGVLGTQYF,TGCGCCAGCAGCCAAGATGGGGTTCTTGGGACCCAGTACTTC
TRBJ2-3,TRBV18,TRBD2,few,CASSPRAGGVYTQYF,TGTGCCAGCTCACCAAGAGCGGGAGGCGTGTATACGCAGTATTTT
TRBJ2-1,TRBV28,TRBD1,once,CASSLMAGTGAFF,TGTGCCAGCAGTCTCATGGCCGGGACAGGGGCCTTCTTC
TRBJ2-1,TRBV27,TRBD1,few,CASSFTYRGDEQFF,TGTGCCAGCAGTTTCACCTACAGGGGTGATGAGCAGTTCTTC
TRBJ1-5,TRBV4-3,TRBD1,.,CASSQRTGGNQPQHF,TGCGCCAGCAGCCAAAGGACAGGGGGCAATCAGCCCCAGCATTTT
TRBJ1-6,TRBV2,.,few,CASSDGGPTSPLHF,TGTGCCAGCAGTGACGGGGGACCCACTTCACCCCTCCACTTT
TRBJ1-5,TRBV4-1,.,many,CASSQDPGTPNQPQHF,TGCGCCAGCAGCCAAGATCCCGGGACCCCTAATCAGCCCCAGCATTTT
TRBJ2-3,TRBV24-1,.,.,CATSDSSATDTQYF,TGTGCCACCAGTGATTCCTCGGCCACAGATACGCAGTATTTT
TRBJ1-4,TRBV6-2/TRBV6-3,TRBD1,.,CASSGTPGTGGEKLFF,TGTGCCAGCAGTGGGACGCCCGGGACAGGAGGAGAAAAACTGTTTTTT
TRBJ2-5,TRBV7-9,.,few,CASQRSGTLKETQYF,TGTGCCAGCCAGCGCTCCGGGACCCTAAAAGAGACCCAGTACTTC
TRBJ1-5,TRBV28,.,many,CASSSTPNQPQHF,TGTGCCAGCAGTTCGACTCCAAATCAGCCCCAGCATTTT
TRBJ2-7,TRBV7-7,TRBD2,few,CASSLGLAGESEQYF,TGTGCTAGCAGCTTAGGACTAGCGGGAGAGAGTGAGCAGTACTTC
TRBJ1-2,TRBV28,.,.,CASSQKSYGYTF,TGTGCCAGCAGCCAGAAGTCCTATGGCTACACCTTC
TRBJ2-3,TRBV20-1,.,.,CSASPPGASDTQYF,TGCAGTGCTAGCCCCCCCGGGGCGTCCGATACGCAGTATTTT
TRBJ2-3,TRBV5-4,.,few,CASSLKQGSTDTQYF,TGTGCCAGCAGCTTGAAGCAGGGGAGCACAGATACGCAGTATTTT
TRBJ2-7,TRBV24-1,.,.,CATGDLIKRGKLVPEYF,TGTGCCACCGGAGATTTGATAAAGAGGGGGAAATTAGTGCCGGAGTACTTC
TRBJ2-2,TRBV7-9,.,few,CASSLSGGYTGELFF,TGTGCCAGCAGCTTATCAGGCGGATACACCGGGGAGCTGTTTTTT
TRBJ1-3,TRBV7-8,.,many,CASSLEAGTGNTIYF,TGTGCCAGCAGCTTGGAAGCAGGGACTGGAAACACCATATATTTT
TRBJ2-1,TRBV7-2,TRBD2,few,CASTGLAGYRGEQFF,TGTGCCAGCACGGGACTAGCGGGATATCGCGGTGAGCAGTTCTTC
TRBJ2-1,TRBV3-1,.,.,CASSQEKMAVSYNEQFF,TGTGCCAGCAGCCAAGAGAAGATGGCAGTCTCCTACAATGAGCAGTTCTTC
TRBJ2-1,TRBV2,TRBD1,.,CASRDRDDNEQFF,TGTGCCAGCAGGGACAGGGATGACAATGAGCAGTTCTTC